This TCR beta chain emerged from a study of T cell repertoires in cytomegalovirus infection. Study observations and caveats: There were HLA-C-restricted CMV-specific TCR beta clonotypes dominating the ex vivo response.

In TCRdb, the reads were re-called with MiXCR into one record per CDR3 protein. Of 200,000 to 250,000 distinct CDR3 sequences in the sample, about 40% were seen once. Trimming took off 0 bases at V and 9 bases at J, with 15 bases between the two ends. The CDR3 is 16 residues long. Germline-derived CDR1 and CDR2 are SGHAT and FQNNGV. Ten or more counts support this clonotype. Its antigen is unidentified. The gene calls are TRBV11-2 and TRBJ2-6; D ambiguous. The specimen comprised CD8+ T cells from cultured PBMCs, sampled from culture after CMV antigen stimulation. This sequence was found in a human donor in good health (CMV status not recorded). Some clones in this sample may be carry-over from other donors' samples. The CDR3 is CASSLEADIWVNVLTF. In DNA form, the CDR3 reads TGTGCCAGCAGCTTAGAGGCCGACATTTGGGTCAACGTCCTGACTTTC.